This T cell receptor (beta chain) was obtained from a study of T cell repertoires in cytomegalovirus infection. Looking at the study overall: HLA-B-restricted CMV epitopes that are well studied, plus recently identified HLA-C-restricted ones, were used by the study. It can be stated that public TCR beta signatures indicated CMV infection as well as a matching HLA type. Study results and caveats: Summed frequency of public TCR beta families distinguished CMV carriers with the relevant HLA. HLA-C-restricted, CMV-specific TCR beta clonotypes were dominant ex vivo.

This clonotype was seen a handful of times. The antigen remains unidentified. From the reads, TCRdb called clonotypes with MiXCR, one entry per CDR3 protein. This table has under 850,000 distinct CDR3 sequences, 30% to 35% appearing once. Germline V CDR1 and CDR2: MGHRA, YSYEKL. V trimming: 1 base; J trimming: 7 bases; junction bases outside the gene matches: 6. The CDR3 is 14 amino acids. The origin of this receptor is a human donor in good health (CMV status not recorded). Some clones in this sample may be carry-over from other donors' samples. Sequenced material: cultured PBMCs, taken from culture after CMV antigen stimulation. This chain uses TRBV4-1 with TRBJ1-1, with 7 positions matching TRBD1. CDR3 amino acids: CASSQGQGWGEAFF. The CDR3 nucleotides are TGCGCCAGCAGCCAAGGACAGGGATGGGGTGAAGCTTTCTTT.